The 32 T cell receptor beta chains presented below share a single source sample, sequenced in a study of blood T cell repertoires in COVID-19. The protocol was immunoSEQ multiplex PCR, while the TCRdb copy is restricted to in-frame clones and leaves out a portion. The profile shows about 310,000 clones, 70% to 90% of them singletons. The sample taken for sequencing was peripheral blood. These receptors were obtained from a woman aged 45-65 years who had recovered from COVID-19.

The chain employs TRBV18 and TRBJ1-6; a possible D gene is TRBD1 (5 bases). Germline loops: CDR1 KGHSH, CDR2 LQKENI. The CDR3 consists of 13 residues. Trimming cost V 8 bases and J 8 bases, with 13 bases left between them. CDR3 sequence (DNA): TGTGCCAGCCGGACATATAGTGATTCACCCCTCCACTTT. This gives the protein CASRTYSDSPLHF.

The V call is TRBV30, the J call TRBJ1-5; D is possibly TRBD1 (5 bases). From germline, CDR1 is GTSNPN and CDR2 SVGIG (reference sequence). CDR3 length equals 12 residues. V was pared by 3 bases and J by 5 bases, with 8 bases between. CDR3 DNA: TGTGCCTGGAGCAGGGTTGATCAGCCCCAGCATTTT. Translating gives CAWSRVDQPQHF.

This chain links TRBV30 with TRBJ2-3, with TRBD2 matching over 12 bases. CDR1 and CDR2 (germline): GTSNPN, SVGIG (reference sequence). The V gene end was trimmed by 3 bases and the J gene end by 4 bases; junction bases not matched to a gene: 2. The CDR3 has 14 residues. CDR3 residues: CAWRLAGGPDTQYF. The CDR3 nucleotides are TGTGCCTGGAGACTAGCGGGAGGCCCAGATACGCAGTATTTT.

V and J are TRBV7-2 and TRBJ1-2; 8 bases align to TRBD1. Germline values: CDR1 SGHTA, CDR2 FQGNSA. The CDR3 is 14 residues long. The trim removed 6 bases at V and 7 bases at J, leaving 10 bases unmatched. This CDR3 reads CASRRQGKSGGYTF. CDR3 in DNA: TGTGCCAGCAGGAGACAGGGGAAGAGCGGTGGCTACACCTTC.

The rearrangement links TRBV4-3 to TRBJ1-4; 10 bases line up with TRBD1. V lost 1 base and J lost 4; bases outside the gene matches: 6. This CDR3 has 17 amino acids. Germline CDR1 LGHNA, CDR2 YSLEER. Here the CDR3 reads CASSQGAGTGVNEKLFF. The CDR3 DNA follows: TGCGCCAGCAGCCAAGGGGCCGGGACAGGGGTTAATGAAAAACTGTTTTTT.

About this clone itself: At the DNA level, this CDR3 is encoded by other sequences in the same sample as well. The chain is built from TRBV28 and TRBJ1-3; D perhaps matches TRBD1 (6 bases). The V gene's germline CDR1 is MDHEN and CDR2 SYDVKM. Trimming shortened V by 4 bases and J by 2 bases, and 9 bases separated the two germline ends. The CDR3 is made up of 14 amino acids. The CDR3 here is CASSSTGTGNTIYF. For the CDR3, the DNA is TGTGCCAGCAGTTCAACAGGGACTGGAAACACCATATATTTT.

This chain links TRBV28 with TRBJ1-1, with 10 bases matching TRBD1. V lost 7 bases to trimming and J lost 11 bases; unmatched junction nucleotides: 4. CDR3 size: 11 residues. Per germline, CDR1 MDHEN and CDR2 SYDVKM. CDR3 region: CASTTGGRAFF. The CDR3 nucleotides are TGTGCCAGCACGACAGGGGGCAGGGCTTTCTTT.

The CDR3 sequence: CASSPREPYYGYTF. The CDR3 bases are TGTGCCAGCAGCCCAAGGGAGCCCTACTATGGCTACACCTTC. V gene TRBV28 combines with J gene TRBJ1-2; D is unresolved. Deletions cut 6 bases from V and 3 bases from J, with 14 bases between. The germline CDR1 and CDR2 sequences are MDHEN and SYDVKM. The CDR3 has 14 residues.

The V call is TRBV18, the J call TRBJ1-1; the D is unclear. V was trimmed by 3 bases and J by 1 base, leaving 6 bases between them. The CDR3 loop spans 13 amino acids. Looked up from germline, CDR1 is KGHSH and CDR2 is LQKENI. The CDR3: CASSPNRNTEAFF. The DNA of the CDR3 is TGTGCCAGCTCACCTAACAGGAACACTGAAGCTTTCTTT.

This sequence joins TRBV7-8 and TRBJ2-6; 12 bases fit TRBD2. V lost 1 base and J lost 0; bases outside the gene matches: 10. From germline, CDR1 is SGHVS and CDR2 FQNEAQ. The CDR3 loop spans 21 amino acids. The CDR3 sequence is CASSLEGPSGRGDSGANVLTF. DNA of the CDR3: TGTGCCAGCAGCTTAGAGGGGCCTAGCGGGAGGGGAGACTCTGGGGCCAACGTCCTGACTTTC.

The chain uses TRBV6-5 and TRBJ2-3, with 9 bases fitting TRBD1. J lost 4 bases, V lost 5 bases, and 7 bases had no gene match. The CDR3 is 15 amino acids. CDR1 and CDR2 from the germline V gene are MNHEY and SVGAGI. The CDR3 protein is CASSTGQGGSDTQYF. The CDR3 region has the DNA TGTGCCAGCAGTACGGGACAGGGAGGCTCAGATACGCAGTATTTT.

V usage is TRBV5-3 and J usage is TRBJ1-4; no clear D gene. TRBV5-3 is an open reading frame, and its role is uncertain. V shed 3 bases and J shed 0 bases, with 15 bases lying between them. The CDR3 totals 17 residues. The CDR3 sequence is CARSSGRRTPTNEKLFF. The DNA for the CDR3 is TGTGCCAGAAGCTCTGGTCGGAGGACCCCAACTAATGAAAAACTGTTTTTT.

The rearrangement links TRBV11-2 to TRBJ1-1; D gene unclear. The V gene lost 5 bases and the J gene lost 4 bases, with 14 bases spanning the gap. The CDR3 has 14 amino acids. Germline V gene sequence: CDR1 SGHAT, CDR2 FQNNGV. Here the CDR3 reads CASSPDTGSTEAFF. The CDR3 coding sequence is TGTGCCAGCAGCCCCGACACGGGGAGCACTGAAGCTTTCTTT.

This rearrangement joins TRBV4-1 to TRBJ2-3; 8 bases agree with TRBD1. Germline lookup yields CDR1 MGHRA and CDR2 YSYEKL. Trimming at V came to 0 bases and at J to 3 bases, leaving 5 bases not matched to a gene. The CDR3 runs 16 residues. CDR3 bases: TGCGCCAGCAGCCAAGAACCCACAGGGGGGACAGATACGCAGTATTTT. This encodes CASSQEPTGGTDTQYF.

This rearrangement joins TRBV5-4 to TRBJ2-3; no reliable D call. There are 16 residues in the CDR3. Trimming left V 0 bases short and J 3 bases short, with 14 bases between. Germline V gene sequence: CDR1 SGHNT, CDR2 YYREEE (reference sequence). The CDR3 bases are TGTGCCAGCAGCTTGGACAGTCCGATCGAAACAGATACGCAGTATTTT. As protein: CASSLDSPIETDTQYF.

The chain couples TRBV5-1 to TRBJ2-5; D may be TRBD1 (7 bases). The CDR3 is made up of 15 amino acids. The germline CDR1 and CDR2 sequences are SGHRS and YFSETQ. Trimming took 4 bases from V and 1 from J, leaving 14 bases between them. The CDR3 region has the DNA TGCGCCAGCAGCACCGGAGGGACAGTCCAAGAGACCCAGTACTTC. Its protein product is CASSTGGTVQETQYF.

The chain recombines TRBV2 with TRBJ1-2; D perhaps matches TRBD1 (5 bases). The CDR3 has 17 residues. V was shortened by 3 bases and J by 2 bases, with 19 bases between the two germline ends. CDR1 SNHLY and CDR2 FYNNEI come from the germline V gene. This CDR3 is CASSDWDFLRGNYGYTF. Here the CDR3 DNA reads TGTGCCAGCAGTGATTGGGACTTTCTCCGGGGGAACTATGGCTACACCTTC.

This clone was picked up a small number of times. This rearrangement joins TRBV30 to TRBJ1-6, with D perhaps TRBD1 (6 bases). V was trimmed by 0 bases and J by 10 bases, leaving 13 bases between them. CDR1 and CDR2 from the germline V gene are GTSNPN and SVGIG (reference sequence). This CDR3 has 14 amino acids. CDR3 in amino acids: CAWSVAGDGSPLHF. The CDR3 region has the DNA TGTGCCTGGAGTGTGGCAGGGGATGGATCACCCCTCCACTTT.

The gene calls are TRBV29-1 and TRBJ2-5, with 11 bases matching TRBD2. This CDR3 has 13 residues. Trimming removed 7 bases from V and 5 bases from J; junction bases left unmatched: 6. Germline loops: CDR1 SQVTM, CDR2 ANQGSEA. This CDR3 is CSGSGRAWETQYF. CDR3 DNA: TGCAGCGGTAGCGGGAGGGCTTGGGAGACCCAGTACTTC. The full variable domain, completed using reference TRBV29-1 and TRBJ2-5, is SAVISQKPSRDICQRGTSLTIQCQVDSQVTMMFWYRQQPGQSLTLIATANQGSEATYESGFVIDKFPISRPNLTFSTLTVSNMSPEDSSIYLCSGSGRAWETQYFGPGTRLLVL.

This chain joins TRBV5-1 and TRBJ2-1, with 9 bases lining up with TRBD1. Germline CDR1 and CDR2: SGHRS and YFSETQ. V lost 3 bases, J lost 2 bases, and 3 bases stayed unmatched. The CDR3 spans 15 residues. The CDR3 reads CASSSGQGTYNEQFF. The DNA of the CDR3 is TGCGCCAGCAGCTCGGGACAGGGTACCTACAATGAGCAGTTCTTC.

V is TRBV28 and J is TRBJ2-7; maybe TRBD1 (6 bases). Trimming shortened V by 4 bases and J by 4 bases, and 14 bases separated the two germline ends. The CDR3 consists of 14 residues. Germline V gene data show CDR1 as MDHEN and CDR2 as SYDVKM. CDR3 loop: CASSSRGRGYEQYF. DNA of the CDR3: TGTGCCAGCAGTTCCAGGGGAAGAGGATACGAGCAGTACTTC.

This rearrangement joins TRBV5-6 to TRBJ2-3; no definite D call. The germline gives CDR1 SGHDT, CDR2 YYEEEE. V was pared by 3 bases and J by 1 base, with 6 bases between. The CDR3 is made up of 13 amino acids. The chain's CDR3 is CASSSQGTDTQYF. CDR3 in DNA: TGTGCCAGCAGCTCCCAGGGCACAGATACGCAGTATTTT.

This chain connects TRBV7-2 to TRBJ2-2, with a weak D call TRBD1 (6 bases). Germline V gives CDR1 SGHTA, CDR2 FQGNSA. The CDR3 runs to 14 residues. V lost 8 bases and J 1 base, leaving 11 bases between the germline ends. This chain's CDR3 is CASGTGLNTGELFF. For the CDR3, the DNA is TGTGCCAGCGGCACAGGGTTGAACACCGGGGAGCTGTTTTTT.

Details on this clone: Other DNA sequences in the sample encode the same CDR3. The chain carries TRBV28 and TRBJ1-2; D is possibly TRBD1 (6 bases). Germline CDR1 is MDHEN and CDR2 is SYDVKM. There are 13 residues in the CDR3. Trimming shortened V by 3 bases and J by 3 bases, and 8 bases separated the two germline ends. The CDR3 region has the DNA TGTGCCAGCAGTTTGACAGGAGACTATGGCTACACCTTC. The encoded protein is CASSLTGDYGYTF.

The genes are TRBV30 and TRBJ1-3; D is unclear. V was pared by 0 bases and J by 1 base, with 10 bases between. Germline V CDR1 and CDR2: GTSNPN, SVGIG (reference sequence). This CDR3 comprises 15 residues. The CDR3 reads CAWSVPSYSGNTIYF. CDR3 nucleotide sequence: TGTGCCTGGAGTGTCCCGAGCTATTCTGGAAACACCATATATTTT.

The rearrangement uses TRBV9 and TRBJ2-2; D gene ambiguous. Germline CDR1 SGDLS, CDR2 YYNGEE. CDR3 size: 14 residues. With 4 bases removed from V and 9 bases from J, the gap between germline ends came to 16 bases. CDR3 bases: TGTGCCAGCAGCCCCACAACTCAGGCCCGGGAGCTGTTTTTT. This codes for CASSPTTQARELFF.

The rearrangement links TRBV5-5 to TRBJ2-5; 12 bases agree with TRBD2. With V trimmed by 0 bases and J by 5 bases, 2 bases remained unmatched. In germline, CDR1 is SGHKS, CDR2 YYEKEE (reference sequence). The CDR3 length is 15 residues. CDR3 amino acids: CASSLASGRAETQYF. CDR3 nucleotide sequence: TGTGCCAGCAGCTTGGCTAGCGGGAGGGCGGAGACCCAGTACTTC.

In DNA form, the CDR3 reads TGTGCCAGTAGTATAGAGGGACTAGCCTATAACAATGAGCAGTTCTTC. Its translation: CASSIEGLAYNNEQFF. This rearrangement joins TRBV19 to TRBJ2-1, with 9 bases aligning to TRBD2. The CDR3 consists of 16 residues. In germline, CDR1 is LNHDA, CDR2 SQIVND (reference sequence). The V gene end was trimmed by 0 bases and the J gene end by 5 bases; junction bases not matched to a gene: 5.

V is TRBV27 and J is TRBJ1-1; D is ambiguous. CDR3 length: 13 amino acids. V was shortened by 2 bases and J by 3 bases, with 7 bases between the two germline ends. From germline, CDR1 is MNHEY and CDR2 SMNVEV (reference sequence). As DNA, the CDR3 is TGTGCCAGCAGTTTAGAGGGTGACACTGAAGCTTTCTTT. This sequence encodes CASSLEGDTEAFF.

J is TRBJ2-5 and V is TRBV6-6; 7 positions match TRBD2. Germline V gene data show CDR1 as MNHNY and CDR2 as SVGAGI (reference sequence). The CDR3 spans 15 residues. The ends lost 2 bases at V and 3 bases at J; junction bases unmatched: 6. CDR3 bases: TGTGCCAGCAGTTACGGGAGGGGTAAAGAAGAGACCCAGTACTTC. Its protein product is CASSYGRGKEETQYF.

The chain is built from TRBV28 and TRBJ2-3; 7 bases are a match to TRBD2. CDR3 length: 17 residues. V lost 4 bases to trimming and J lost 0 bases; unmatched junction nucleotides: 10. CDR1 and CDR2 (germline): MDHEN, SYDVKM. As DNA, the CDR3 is TGTGCCAGCAGTTCGGGACGCAGCGGGGCTAGCACAGATACGCAGTATTTT. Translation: CASSSGRSGASTDTQYF.

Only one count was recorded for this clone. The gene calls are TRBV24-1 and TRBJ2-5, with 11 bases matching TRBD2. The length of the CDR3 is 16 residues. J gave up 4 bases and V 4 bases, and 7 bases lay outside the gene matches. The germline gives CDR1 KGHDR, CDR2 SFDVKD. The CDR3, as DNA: TGTGCCACCAGTGACCCCCAACTAGCGGGAGTAGAGACCCAGTACTTC. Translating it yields CATSDPQLAGVETQYF.